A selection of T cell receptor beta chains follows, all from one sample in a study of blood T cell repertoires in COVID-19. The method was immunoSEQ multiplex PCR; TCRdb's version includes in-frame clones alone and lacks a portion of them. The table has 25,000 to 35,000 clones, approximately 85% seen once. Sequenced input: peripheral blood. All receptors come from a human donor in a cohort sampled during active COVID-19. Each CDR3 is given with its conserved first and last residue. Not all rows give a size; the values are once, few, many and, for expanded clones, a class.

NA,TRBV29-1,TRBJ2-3,CSVGSLEYTDTQYF
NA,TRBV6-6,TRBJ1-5,CASSPGGEGKRNQPQHF
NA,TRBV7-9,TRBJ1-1,CASSSRVSSAFF
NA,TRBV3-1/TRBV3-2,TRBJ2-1,CASRTGTSGRDEQFF
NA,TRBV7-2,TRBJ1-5,CASSMQVNQPQHF
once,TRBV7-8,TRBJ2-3,CASSPQGGRTDTQYF
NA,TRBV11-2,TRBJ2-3,CASSLDRTGRTSTDTQYF
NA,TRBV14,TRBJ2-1,CASSFAGYEQFF
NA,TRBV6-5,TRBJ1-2,CASSYSIRGEGGYTF
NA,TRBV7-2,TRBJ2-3,CASSLGLRSTDTQYF
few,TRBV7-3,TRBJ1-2,CASSQGQGYGYTF
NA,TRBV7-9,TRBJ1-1,CASSQTGDSTEAFF
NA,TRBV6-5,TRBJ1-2,CASSLTGLLYGYTF
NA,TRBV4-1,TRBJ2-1,CASSQDAGGPGEQFF
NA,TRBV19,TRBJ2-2,CASSVLAGGPGETGELFF
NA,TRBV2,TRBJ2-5,CASSELASVQETQYF
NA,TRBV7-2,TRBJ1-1,CASSLAQGSDTEAFF
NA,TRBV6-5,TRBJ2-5,CASSTFDRKETQYF
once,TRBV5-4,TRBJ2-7,CASSLGQGAPYEQYF
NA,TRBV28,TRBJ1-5,CASSWTEAGNQPQHF
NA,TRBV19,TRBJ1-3,CASSMVGLGNTIYF
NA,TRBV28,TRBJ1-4,CASRVQGGGEKLFF
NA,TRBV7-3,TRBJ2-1,CASSPDRGRVNEQFF
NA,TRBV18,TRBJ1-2,CASSHNQGAGPNYGYTF
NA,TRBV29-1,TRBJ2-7,CSVNLAGEQYF
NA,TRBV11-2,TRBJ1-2,CASSTPGQGYGYTF
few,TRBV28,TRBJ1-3,CASRFTGSGNTIYF
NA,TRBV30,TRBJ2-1,CAWREDGYNEQFF
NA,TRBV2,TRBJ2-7,CASWDGRASYEQYF
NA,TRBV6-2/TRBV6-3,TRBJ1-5,CASSYSIGGQPQHF
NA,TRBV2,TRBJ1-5,CASTLDSRSGQPQHF
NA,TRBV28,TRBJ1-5,CASSSTRDRGNQPQHF
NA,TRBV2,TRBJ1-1,CASGHRVEAFF
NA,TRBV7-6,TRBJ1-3,CASSLAFGGNIGNTIYF
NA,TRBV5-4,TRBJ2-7,CASTSSSGFSYEQYF
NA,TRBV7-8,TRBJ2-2,CASSLSGTGPGELFF
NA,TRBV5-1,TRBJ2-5,CASRQGETQYF
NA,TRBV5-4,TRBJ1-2,CASSAGHNYGYTF
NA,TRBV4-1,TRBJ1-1,CASSDFENTEAFF
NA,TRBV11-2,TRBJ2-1,CASSLTGTGSYNEQFF
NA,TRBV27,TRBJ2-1,CASSLWASGYNEQFF
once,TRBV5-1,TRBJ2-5,CASSLVAGSVKTQYF
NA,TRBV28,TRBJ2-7,CASSTGQGAYEQYF
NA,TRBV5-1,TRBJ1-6,CASSLDEGANSPLHF
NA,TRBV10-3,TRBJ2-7,CAISGSVRQGTITLYEQYF
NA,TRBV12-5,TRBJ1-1,CASGTTGRTEAFF
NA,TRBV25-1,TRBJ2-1,CASSEYRGTGDNEQFF